These 17 T cell receptor beta chains were all obtained from the same sample, sequenced in a study of cytomegalovirus exposure and HLA in healthy donors. A multiplex PCR was run with 60 Vbeta primers and 13 Jbeta primers. Clones were sequenced by immunoSEQ multiplex PCR, and TCRdb holds only the in-frame ones, with some missing. This sample has around 92,000 clones; roughly 79% occur once, and the top ten carry less than 15%. The material sequenced was PBMCs. The receptors were sampled from a woman aged 70-85 years in good health and CMV-seropositive.

Written as DNA, the CDR3 is TGCGCCAGCAGCCAAGCCATGGGGGGGGAGGCTTTCTTT. This gives the protein CASSQAMGGEAFF. This chain uses TRBV4-3 with TRBJ1-1; a possible D gene is TRBD1 (5 bases). The CDR3 is made up of 13 amino acids. V was cut by 1 base and J by 11 bases, with 14 bases left in between. Germline loops: CDR1 LGHNA, CDR2 YSLEER.

This clone was found once. This chain joins TRBV25-1 and TRBJ2-3; 7 positions match TRBD1. With V trimmed by 3 bases and J by 6 bases, 6 bases remained unmatched. The CDR3 spans 14 residues. Germline V gene data show CDR1 as MGHDK and CDR2 as SYGVNS. CDR3 sequence: CASSDPGTADTQYF. The CDR3 DNA sequence: TGTGCCAGCAGTGACCCCGGGACAGCCGATACGCAGTATTTT.

The rearrangement links TRBV6-1 to TRBJ1-5; D unresolved. The germline V and J ends were trimmed by 4 bases and 2 bases, with 12 bases remaining between them. The CDR3 contains 15 residues. CDR1 and CDR2 from the germline V gene are MNHNS and SASEGT. Written as DNA, the CDR3 is TGTGCCAGCAGTGGCCAAGGCGGTCGCAATCAGCCCCAGCATTTT. This codes for CASSGQGGRNQPQHF.

This clone was found once. This rearrangement joins TRBV7-3 to TRBJ2-7; no firm D call. Germline loops: CDR1 SGHTA, CDR2 FQGTGA. V was trimmed by 0 bases and J by 0 bases, leaving 3 bases between them. The CDR3 extends over 13 amino acids. This CDR3 is CASSLTFSYEQYF. CDR3 nucleotides: TGTGCCAGCAGCTTAACCTTCTCCTACGAGCAGTACTTC.

This clone was counted between two and nine times. The chain couples TRBV7-8 to TRBJ2-1; unclear D gene. The CDR3 has 14 amino acids. Trimming shortened V by 2 bases and J by 8 bases, and 13 bases separated the two germline ends. The V gene's germline CDR1 is SGHVS and CDR2 FQNEAQ. In DNA form, the CDR3 reads TGTGCCAGCAGCTTATCGATCGGTAAACATGAGCAGTTCTTC. Translated, it gives CASSLSIGKHEQFF.

This clone was recorded a few times. This chain links TRBV5-6 with TRBJ2-7; 7 bases fit TRBD1. The CDR3 loop spans 15 amino acids. J was trimmed by 3 bases and V by 0 bases; bases with no gene match: 6. Germline assignment: CDR1 SGHDT and CDR2 YYEEEE. CDR3 loop: CASSLGNRGIYEQYF. CDR3 coding DNA: TGTGCCAGCAGCTTGGGGAACAGGGGAATCTACGAGCAGTACTTC.

The J gene is TRBJ2-1, the V gene TRBV5-1; TRBD2 matches 13 bases. From germline, CDR1 is SGHRS and CDR2 YFSETQ. The CDR3 runs to 20 residues. Unmatched junction bases numbered 15, after V lost 6 bases and J lost 0 bases. The DNA of the CDR3 is TGCGCCAGCACCCCGGTGGTACTAGCGGGAGGGCCTAGCTCCTACAATGAGCAGTTCTTC. This sequence encodes CASTPVVLAGGPSSYNEQFF.

The CDR3 loop is CASSYRLAGYEQYF. The CDR3 DNA follows: TGTGCCAGCAGTTATCGACTAGCGGGCTACGAGCAGTACTTC. This chain links TRBV6-5 with TRBJ2-5; 10 positions match TRBD2. The tail of the sequence fits TRBJ2-7 better, so the J call may be wrong. Germline lookup yields CDR1 MNHEY and CDR2 SVGAGI. The CDR3 has 14 amino acids.

The chain carries TRBV5-1 and TRBJ2-1, with 10 bases aligning to TRBD2. The length of the CDR3 is 16 residues. V lost 4 bases, J lost 7 bases, and 11 bases stayed unmatched. Germline V gene data show CDR1 as SGHRS and CDR2 as YFSETQ. The CDR3 nucleotides read TGCGCCAGCAGCATGGAGCGGGGGGGCCTCTCGAATGAGCAGTTCTTC. Its protein product is CASSMERGGLSNEQFF.

V is TRBV5-1 and J is TRBJ1-6; D gene ambiguous. The CDR3 has 14 amino acids. The V and J ends lost 0 bases and 4 bases respectively, with 5 bases between them. CDR1 is SGHRS and CDR2 is YFSETQ in the germline V gene. CDR3 in DNA: TGCGCCAGCAGCTTGGACAGTTATAATTCACCCCTCCACTTT. This translates into CASSLDSYNSPLHF.

This chain uses TRBV6-1 with TRBJ2-1; 8 nucleotides align to TRBD2. Germline loops: CDR1 MNHNS, CDR2 SASEGT. The CDR3 sequence is 15 residues long. V lost 3 bases to trimming and J lost 1 base; unmatched junction nucleotides: 2. The CDR3 sequence is CASSDTSGSYNEQFF. The CDR3, as DNA: TGTGCCAGCAGTGACACTAGCGGATCCTACAATGAGCAGTTCTTC.

The gene calls are TRBV5-6 and TRBJ2-3; D gene unclear. CDR1 is SGHDT, CDR2 YYEEEE, per germline. Trimming stripped 0 bases from V and 5 bases from J, with 4 bases between. The CDR3 length is 12 residues. DNA for the CDR3: TGTGCCAGCAGCTTGGTCGGAGATACGCAGTATTTT. Encoded protein: CASSLVGDTQYF.

The rearrangement links TRBV25-1 to TRBJ1-2; no clear D. Germline CDR1 is MGHDK and CDR2 is SYGVNS. V lost 1 base and J 8 bases, leaving 26 bases between the germline ends. CDR3 length: 18 amino acids. This chain's CDR3 is CASSELAGKGGSVAGYTF. The CDR3 region has the DNA TGTGCCAGCAGTGAATTGGCGGGGAAAGGAGGCTCCGTAGCAGGCTACACCTTC.

V usage is TRBV5-6 and J usage is TRBJ2-3, with 9 bases identical to TRBD2. The CDR3 is 15 residues long. J lost 5 bases, V lost 6 bases, and 10 bases had no gene match. Germline lookup yields CDR1 SGHDT and CDR2 YYEEEE. CDR3 nucleotides: TGTGCCAGCACACCGGGTGGCGGGGGGGAAGATACGCAGTATTTT. This translates into CASTPGGGGEDTQYF. Variable domain in full (rest from reference TRBV5-6 and TRBJ2-3): DAGVTQSPTHLIKTRGQQVTLRCSPKSGHDTVSWYQQALGQGPQFIFQYYEEEERQRGNFPDRFSGHQFPNYSSELNVNALLLGDSALYLCASTPGGGGEDTQYFGPGTRLTVL.

The chain carries TRBV6-5 and TRBJ2-5; weak D call: TRBD1 (5 bases). The last part of the DNA fits TRBJ2-7 better; the J call may be wrong. Germline V lookup: CDR1 MNHEY, CDR2 SVGAGI. The CDR3 contains 16 residues. CDR3 nucleotides: TGTGCCAGCACCTACTCGCAGGGTCTTCTCTTCTACGAGCAGTACTTC. Translation gives CASTYSQGLLFYEQYF.

The chain recombines TRBV2 with TRBJ1-5; 9 bases map to TRBD1. Germline CDR1 is SNHLY and CDR2 is FYNNEI. This CDR3 is 15 amino acids long. J gave up 4 bases and V 4 bases, and 5 bases lay outside the gene matches. The CDR3 DNA reads TGTGCCAGCAGTGCTCCGGGACAGGGAAATCAGCCCCAGCATTTT. Translated: CASSAPGQGNQPQHF.

In regard to this clone: A junction boundary mismatches the germline segment, possibly from a read error. This chain connects TRBV6-5 to TRBJ1-1, with TRBD1 as a possible D gene (5 bases). CDR1 is MNHEY and CDR2 is SVGAGI in the germline V gene. The CDR3 contains 13 residues. Here the CDR3 DNA reads TGTGCCAGCAGCCCAGGGCGTCTGGAAGGGTCGATCTTT. Its protein product is CASSPGRLEGSIF.